This record covers a single TCR beta chain. Its cognate antigen is unknown. V lost 0 bases, J lost 14 bases, and 7 bases stayed unmatched. Germline V lookup: CDR1 SEHNR, CDR2 FQNEAQ (reference sequence). This CDR3 spans 13 amino acids. This sample was included in a study of neurological immune-mediated disorders. Study-wide results and caveats: Multiple sclerosis was found to have the least TCR clonal expansion, below healthy controls, and HTLV-1-associated myelopathy the most.

Using its own MiXCR run on the 5' RACE reads, TCRdb lists one record per CDR3 protein. The sample consists of some 18,000 distinct CDR3 sequences, 6% to 8.5% of them appearing once. Sequences were obtained from CD8+ T cells from blood. V and J are TRBV7-9 and TRBJ2-3; TRBD1 matches at 8 bases. The source of this sequence is a woman aged 25 to 39 with HTLV-1-associated myelopathy (HAM/TSP). The CDR3 nucleotides read TGTGCCAGCAGCTTAGCCCTTTCAGGGGGCCCGTATTTT. Translated: CASSLALSGGPYF.